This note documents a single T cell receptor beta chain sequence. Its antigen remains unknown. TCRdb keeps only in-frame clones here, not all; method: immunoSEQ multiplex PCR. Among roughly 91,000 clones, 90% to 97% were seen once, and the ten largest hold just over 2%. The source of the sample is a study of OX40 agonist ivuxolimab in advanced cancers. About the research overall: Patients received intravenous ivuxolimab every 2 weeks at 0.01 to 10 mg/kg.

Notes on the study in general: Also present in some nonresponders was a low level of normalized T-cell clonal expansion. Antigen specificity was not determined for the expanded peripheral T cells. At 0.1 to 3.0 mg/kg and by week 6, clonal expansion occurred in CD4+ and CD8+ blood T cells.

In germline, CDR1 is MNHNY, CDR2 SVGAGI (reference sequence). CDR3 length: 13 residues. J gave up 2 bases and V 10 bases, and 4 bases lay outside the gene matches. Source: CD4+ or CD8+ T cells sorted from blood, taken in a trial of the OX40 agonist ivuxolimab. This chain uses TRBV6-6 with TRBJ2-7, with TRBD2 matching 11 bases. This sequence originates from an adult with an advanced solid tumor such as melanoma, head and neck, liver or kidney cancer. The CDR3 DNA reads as TGTGCCATCTCGACTAGCGGGGCCTACGAGCAGTACTTC. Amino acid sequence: CAISTSGAYEQYF.